This T cell receptor beta chain was captured by sequencing in a study of blood T cell repertoires in COVID-19. Across the study: Nucleic acid was either cDNA or gDNA, and it came from T cells, B-cell-depleted T cells, or PBMCs.

Original data processing: Reference gene primer amplification yielded estimated nucleated cell counts. Clones were sequenced by immunoSEQ multiplex PCR, and TCRdb holds only the in-frame ones, with some missing. V and J calls and clone size are as listed in that table; D and trimming were resolved from the DNA. The repertoire has 75,000 to 100,000 clones, around 78% of them found once; the top ten carry over 10%. Looked up from germline, CDR1 is SNHLY and CDR2 is FYNNEI. Trimming took 5 bases from V and 1 from J; bases not matched to a gene: 4. This CDR3 spans 15 amino acids. Sequencing was carried out using peripheral blood. J is TRBJ2-1 and V is TRBV2; 8 positions match TRBD1. The receptor's source is a human donor in a cohort sampled during active COVID-19. In DNA, the CDR3 is TGTGCCAGCAGTCAGGGGGCCCTATCCTACAATGAGCAGTTCTTC. Encoded protein: CASSQGALSYNEQFF.